The 13 T cell receptor beta chains presented below share a single source sample, sequenced in a study of monozygotic twins with inflammatory bowel disease. Reprocessing the 5' RACE reads, TCRdb reports a single entry for every CDR3 protein and omits DNA. This sample contains 300,000 to 350,000 distinct CDR3 sequences. The sample comprised blood. The receptors were gathered from a human donor with ulcerative colitis or Crohn's disease, or a healthy co-twin of an affected twin (not recorded which).

The rearrangement joins TRBV20-1 to TRBJ2-3; TCRdb selects TRBD1, and the lack of DNA leaves this call unchecked. Looked up from germline, CDR1 is DFQATT and CDR2 is SNEGSKA (reference sequence). The CDR3 spans 13 residues. CDR3: CSARRQGTDTQYF.

The V call is TRBV27, the J call TRBJ2-6; the D call of TRBD1 rests on TCRdb alone, since no DNA is present to check it. The CDR3 is made up of 15 amino acids. From germline, CDR1 is MNHEY and CDR2 SMNVEV (reference sequence). The CDR3 region is CASSFFGAGANVLTF.

The rearrangement uses TRBV5-1 and TRBJ2-2; TCRdb indicates TRBD2, and absent DNA this call remains unverified. Germline V lookup: CDR1 SGHRS, CDR2 YFSETQ. This CDR3 has 16 amino acids. Here the CDR3 reads CASSLGLAGDDGELFF.

The chain is built from TRBV28 and TRBJ1-5; the TCRdb D gene call, TRBD1, has no DNA to confirm it. The germline gives CDR1 MDHEN, CDR2 SYDVKM. This CDR3 contains 14 residues. Here the CDR3 reads CASTRQGGNQPQHF.

This chain connects TRBV19 to TRBJ2-4; no DNA is available, so the TRBD1 call from TCRdb remains unchecked. Germline loops: CDR1 LNHDA, CDR2 SQIVND (reference sequence). The CDR3 runs to 15 residues. This CDR3 reads CASSPEGGTKNIQYF. Full variable domain (outside the CDR3, taken from reference TRBV19 and TRBJ2-4): DGGITQSPKYLFRKEGQNVTLSCEQNLNHDAMYWYRQDPGQGLRLIYYSQIVNDFQKGDIAEGYSVSREKKESFPLTVTSAQKNPTAFYLCASSPEGGTKNIQYFGAGTRLSVL.

The rearrangement joins TRBV5-1 to TRBJ2-7; TCRdb calls TRBD1, which cannot be checked without DNA. CDR1 and CDR2 (germline): SGHRS, YFSETQ. CDR3 length: 16 residues. The CDR3 reads CASHLTFGHPSYEQYF.

The genes are TRBV2 and TRBJ1-5; TCRdb gives TRBD1 as the D gene, but with no DNA this cannot be confirmed. CDR3 length equals 15 residues. Germline V lookup: CDR1 SNHLY, CDR2 FYNNEI. The CDR3 here is CASSLQGRGNQPQHF.

The chain couples TRBV3-1 to TRBJ2-4. The germline V gene encodes CDR1 LGHDT and CDR2 YNNKEL (reference sequence). The CDR3 has 11 amino acids. This CDR3 reads CASSQEGLRYF.

The genes are TRBV20-1 and TRBJ2-2; TCRdb selects TRBD2, and the lack of DNA leaves this call unchecked. This CDR3 region has 15 residues. The V gene's germline CDR1 is DFQATT and CDR2 SNEGSKA (reference sequence). The CDR3 loop is CSAAGVRIPIGELFF.

The chain has TRBV20-1 and TRBJ1-5; TCRdb outputs TRBD1, but without DNA this stays unchecked. The germline V gene has CDR1 DFQATT and CDR2 SNEGSKA (reference sequence). This CDR3 is 15 amino acids long. CDR3 in amino acids: CSARDWQGGNQPQHF.

This chain links TRBV28 with TRBJ1-5; the D gene TCRdb calls, TRBD1, cannot be checked with no DNA. Per the germline V gene, CDR1 is MDHEN and CDR2 is SYDVKM. CDR3 length: 12 amino acids. The CDR3: CASGQRGGPQHF.

The V call is TRBV6-1, the J call TRBJ2-5; the D call of TRBD1 rests on TCRdb alone, since no DNA is present to check it. The CDR3 has 15 residues. CDR1 and CDR2 from the germline V gene are MNHNS and SASEGT. CDR3: CASSRNRGREETQYF.

The CDR3 is CASSVEVTGEVRELFF. V is TRBV9 and J is TRBJ2-2; without DNA, the TCRdb call of TRBD2 cannot be checked. Per the germline V gene, CDR1 is SGDLS and CDR2 is YYNGEE. This CDR3 comprises 16 residues.